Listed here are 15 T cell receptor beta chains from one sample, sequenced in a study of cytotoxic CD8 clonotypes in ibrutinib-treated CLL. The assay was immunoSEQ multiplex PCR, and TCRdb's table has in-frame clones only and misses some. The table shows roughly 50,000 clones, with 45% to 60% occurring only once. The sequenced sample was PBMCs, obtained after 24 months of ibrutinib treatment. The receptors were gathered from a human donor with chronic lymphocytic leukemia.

CDR3 sequence: CASSSGQVGSPLHF. In DNA form, the CDR3 reads TGTGCCAGCAGCTCGGGACAGGTCGGTTCACCCCTCCACTTT. The chain combines TRBV2 with TRBJ1-6; 8 bases fit TRBD1. The CDR3 has 14 amino acids. The germline V gene has CDR1 SNHLY and CDR2 FYNNEI. V lost 6 bases to trimming and J lost 9 bases; unmatched junction nucleotides: 7.

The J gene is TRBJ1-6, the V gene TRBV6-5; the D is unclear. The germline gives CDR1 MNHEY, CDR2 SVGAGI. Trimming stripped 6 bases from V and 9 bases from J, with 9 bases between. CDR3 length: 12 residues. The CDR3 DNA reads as TGTGCCAGCAGGGAAACGGGTTCACCCCTCCACTTT. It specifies CASRETGSPLHF.

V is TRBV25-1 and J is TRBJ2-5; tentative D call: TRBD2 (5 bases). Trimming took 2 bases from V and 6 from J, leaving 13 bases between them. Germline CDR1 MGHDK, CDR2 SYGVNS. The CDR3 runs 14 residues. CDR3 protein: CASSEEGAIKTQYF. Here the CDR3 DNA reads TGTGCCAGCAGTGAAGAGGGAGCCATAAAGACCCAGTACTTC.

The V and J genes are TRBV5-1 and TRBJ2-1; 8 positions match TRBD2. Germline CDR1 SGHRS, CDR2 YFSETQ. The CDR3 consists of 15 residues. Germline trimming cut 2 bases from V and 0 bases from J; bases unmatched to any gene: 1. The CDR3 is CASSLAGVSYNEQFF. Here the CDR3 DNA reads TGCGCCAGCAGCTTAGCGGGGGTCTCCTACAATGAGCAGTTCTTC. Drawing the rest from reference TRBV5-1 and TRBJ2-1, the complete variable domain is KAGVTQTPRYLIKTRGQQVTLSCSPISGHRSVSWYQQTPGQGLQFLFEYFSETQRNKGNFPGRFSGRQFSNSRSEMNVSTLELGDSALYLCASSLAGVSYNEQFFGPGTRLTVL.

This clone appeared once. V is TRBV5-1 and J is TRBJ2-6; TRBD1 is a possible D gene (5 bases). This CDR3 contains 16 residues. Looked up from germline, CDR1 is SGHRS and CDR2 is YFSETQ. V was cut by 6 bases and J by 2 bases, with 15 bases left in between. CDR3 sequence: CASTDSPSAGANVLTF. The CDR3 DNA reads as TGCGCCAGCACCGACAGCCCCTCGGCTGGGGCCAACGTCCTGACTTTC.

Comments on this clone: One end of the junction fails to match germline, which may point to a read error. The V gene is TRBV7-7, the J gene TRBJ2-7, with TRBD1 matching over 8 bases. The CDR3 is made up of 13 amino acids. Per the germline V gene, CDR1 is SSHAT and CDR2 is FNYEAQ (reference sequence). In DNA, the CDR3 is TGTGCTAGCAGCCTCAAACAGGGGGGCGAGCAGTACTTC. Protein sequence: CASSLKQGGEQYF.

Here the CDR3 reads CASSENYGYTF. CDR3 DNA sequence: TGTGCCAGCAGTGAAAACTATGGCTACACCTTC. The chain employs TRBV6-1 and TRBJ1-2; D gene unclear. This CDR3 contains 11 residues. Trimming removed 2 bases from V and 2 bases from J, with 0 bases in between. In germline, CDR1 is MNHNS, CDR2 SASEGT.

Here the CDR3 reads CASSSTTAYNEQFF. The DNA for the CDR3 is TGCGCCAGCAGCTCTACGACAGCCTACAATGAGCAGTTCTTC. This sequence joins TRBV5-1 and TRBJ2-1; a possible D gene is TRBD1 (5 bases). Trimming shortened V by 3 bases and J by 2 bases, and 9 bases separated the two germline ends. CDR1 SGHRS and CDR2 YFSETQ come from the germline V gene. The length of the CDR3 is 14 residues.

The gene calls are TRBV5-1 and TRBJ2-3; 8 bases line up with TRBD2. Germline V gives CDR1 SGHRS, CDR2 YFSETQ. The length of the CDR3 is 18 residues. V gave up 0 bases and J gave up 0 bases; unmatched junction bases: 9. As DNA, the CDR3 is TGCGCCAGCAGCTTGGTCCGGGGGGGCCTCCCTAGCACAGATACGCAGTATTTT. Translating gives CASSLVRGGLPSTDTQYF.

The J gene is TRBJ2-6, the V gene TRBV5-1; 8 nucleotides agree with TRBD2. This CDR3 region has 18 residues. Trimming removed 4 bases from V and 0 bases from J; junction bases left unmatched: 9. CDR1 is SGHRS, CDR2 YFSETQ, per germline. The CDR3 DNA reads TGCGCCAGCAGCCTGAGACTAGCGACCTACTCTGGGGCCAACGTCCTGACTTTC. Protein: CASSLRLATYSGANVLTF.

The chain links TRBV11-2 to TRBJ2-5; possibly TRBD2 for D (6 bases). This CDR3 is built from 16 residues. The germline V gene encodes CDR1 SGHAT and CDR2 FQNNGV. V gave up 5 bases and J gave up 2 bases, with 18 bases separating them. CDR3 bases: TGTGCCAGCAGCCGCGGACACCCTGGGGGGCAAGAGACCCAGTACTTC. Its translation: CASSRGHPGGQETQYF.

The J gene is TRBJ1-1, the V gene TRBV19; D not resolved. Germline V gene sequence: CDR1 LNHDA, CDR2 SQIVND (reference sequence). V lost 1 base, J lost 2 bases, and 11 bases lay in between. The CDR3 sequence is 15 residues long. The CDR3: CASSIGLTANTEAFF. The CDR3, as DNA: TGTGCCAGTAGTATAGGTTTAACAGCAAACACTGAAGCTTTCTTT. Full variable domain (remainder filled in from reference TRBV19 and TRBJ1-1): DGGITQSPKYLFRKEGQNVTLSCEQNLNHDAMYWYRQDPGQGLRLIYYSQIVNDFQKGDIAEGYSVSREKKESFPLTVTSAQKNPTAFYLCASSIGLTANTEAFFGQGTRLTVV.

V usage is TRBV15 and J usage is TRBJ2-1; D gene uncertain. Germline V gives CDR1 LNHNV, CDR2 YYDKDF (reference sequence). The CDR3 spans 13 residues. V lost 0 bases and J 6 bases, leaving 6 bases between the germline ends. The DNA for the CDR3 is TGTGCCACCAGCAGAGATCGAGGCAATGAGCAGTTCTTC. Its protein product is CATSRDRGNEQFF. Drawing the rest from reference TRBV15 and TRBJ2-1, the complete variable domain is DAMVIQNPRYQVTQFGKPVTLSCSQTLNHNVMYWYQQKSSQAPKLLFHYYDKDFNNEADTPDNFQSRRPNTSFCFLDIRSPGLGDTAMYLCATSRDRGNEQFFGPGTRLTVL.

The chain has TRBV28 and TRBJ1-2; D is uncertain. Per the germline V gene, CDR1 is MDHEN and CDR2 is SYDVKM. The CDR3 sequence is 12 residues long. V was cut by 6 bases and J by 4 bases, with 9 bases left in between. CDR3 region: CASRAAIYGYTF. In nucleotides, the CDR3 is TGTGCCAGCAGGGCGGCAATCTATGGCTACACCTTC.

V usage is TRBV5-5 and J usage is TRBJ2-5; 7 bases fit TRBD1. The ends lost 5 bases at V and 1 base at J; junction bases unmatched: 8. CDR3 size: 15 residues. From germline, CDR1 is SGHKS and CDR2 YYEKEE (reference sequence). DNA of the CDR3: TGTGCCAGCAGAGTGAGGAACAGGGGCCAAGAGACCCAGTACTTC. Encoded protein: CASRVRNRGQETQYF. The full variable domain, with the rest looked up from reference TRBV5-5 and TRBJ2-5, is DAGVTQSPTHLIKTRGQQVTLRCSPISGHKSVSWYQQVLGQGPQFIFQYYEKEERGRGNFPDRFSARQFPNYSSELNVNALLLGDSALYLCASRVRNRGQETQYFGPGTRLLVL.